The clone carrying this T cell receptor beta chain appeared many times. Its antigen is currently unknown. This sample was included in a study of regulatory T cells in long-lasting Graves disease. The germline V and J ends were trimmed by 6 bases and 0 bases, with 14 bases remaining between them. The germline CDR1 and CDR2 sequences are KGHSH and LQKENI. The CDR3 is 15 amino acids. Specified time point: newly diagnosed GD, antithyroid drugs for less than 3 months. Extracted PBMC RNA gave rise to the TCR library. EDTA tubes held 9 to 10 milliliters of peripheral blood from each patient. General study findings and limits: Investigators studied peripheral blood only, not thyroid tissue. Gene preferences differed: TRBV28, TRBJ1-2, TRBJ2-5 in persistent cases.

iRepertoire HTBI primers and Arm-PCR of CDR3 regions built TCR beta libraries. MiXCR was run by TCRdb on the multiplex PCR reads, yielding one entry per CDR3 protein. The table records over 450,000 distinct CDR3 sequences, more than 10% of them present only once. These same data were also listed under a study on T cells in Graves' hyperthyroidism and ophthalmopathy. That work adds: Researchers found most expanded thyroid clonotypes above 0.001 in blood as well.

This clonotype was sampled from a woman in her twenties or thirties with Graves disease. The sequences come from peripheral blood mononuclear cells (PBMCs), collected at new diagnosis, from a patient treated with antithyroid drugs. The chain is built from TRBV18 and TRBJ1-1, with a possible D match to TRBD1 (6 bases). The CDR3, as DNA: TGTGCCAGCTCTCCTGGACAGACCATGAACACTGAAGCTTTCTTT. As protein: CASSPGQTMNTEAFF.